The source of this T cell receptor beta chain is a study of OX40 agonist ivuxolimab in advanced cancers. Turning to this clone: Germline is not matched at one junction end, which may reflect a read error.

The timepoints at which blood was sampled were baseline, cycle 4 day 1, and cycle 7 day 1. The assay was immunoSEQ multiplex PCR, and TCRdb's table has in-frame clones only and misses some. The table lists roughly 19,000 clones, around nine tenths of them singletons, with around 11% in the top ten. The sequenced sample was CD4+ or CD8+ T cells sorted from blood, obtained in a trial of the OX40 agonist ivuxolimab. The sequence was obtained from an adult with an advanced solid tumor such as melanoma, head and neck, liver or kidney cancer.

CDR3 nucleotides: TGTGCCAGCAGCCAAGGCCAGGAAAGGATCTTC. Translated: CASSQGQERIF. The chain uses TRBV27 and TRBJ2-1; D is ambiguous. In germline, CDR1 is MNHEY, CDR2 SMNVEV (reference sequence). This CDR3 comprises 11 residues.